This T cell receptor beta chain was identified in a study of response to subunit inactivated influenza vaccine. General study findings and limits: The authors put forward the suggestion that each seasonal influenza vaccination may bring in only a limited number of new T cells.

This clonotype was found many times. Its specificity is not known. Germline CDR1 SGHRS, CDR2 YFSETQ. V lost 1 base, J lost 6 bases, and 14 bases lay in between. The CDR3 is made up of 14 amino acids. TCRdb reprocessed the RT-PCR reads with MiXCR, giving one entry per CDR3 protein. The sample yields about 650,000 distinct CDR3 sequences, less than 20% seen once. Sequenced material: PBMCs from blood, taken 11 to 12 days after vaccination. The rearrangement joins TRBV5-1 to TRBJ2-7, with D maybe TRBD2 (6 bases). The receptor's source is a man aged 50 to 60 who received an inactivated influenza vaccine. The CDR3 is CASSLTASGVEQYF. DNA of the CDR3: TGCGCCAGCAGCTTGACAGCGTCGGGGGTCGAGCAGTACTTC. Looking up the rest from reference TRBV5-1 and TRBJ2-7 gives the full variable domain: KAGVTQTPRYLIKTRGQQVTLSCSPISGHRSVSWYQQTPGQGLQFLFEYFSETQRNKGNFPGRFSGRQFSNSRSEMNVSTLELGDSALYLCASSLTASGVEQYFGPGTRLTVT.